This T cell receptor (beta chain) emerged from a study of T cell responses to AZD1222 COVID-19 vaccine (dated by TCRdb to the early 2020s). General notes on the study: Because spike-specific TCR depth and breadth did not differ between the two schedules, AZD1222 recipients who got a second dose at roughly 4 weeks were pooled with those who got a second dose at roughly 12 weeks. TCR sequencing covered roughly 230 trial participants: around 210 given two doses of AZD1222 and 26 given two doses of MenACWY control vaccine. Enrollment into the trials was organized by age into subgroups of 18-55, 56-69 and 70-plus years, and those subgroups contained roughly 160, 29 and 62 TCR-sequenced participants, respectively.

The CDR3 regions of human TCRbeta chains were analyzed by immunosequencing. In the original analysis: TCRs in the repertoires were matched against a reference library of SARS-CoV-2-specific TCRs that had been generated with the MIRA antigen-specificity platform. Breadth meant the fraction of unique TCRs that were SARS-CoV-2-associated, whereas depth meant the fraction of total T cells that were SARS-CoV-2-associated. Each spike-specific TCR was assigned to its reactive spike region and to a CD4 or CD8 class using the MIRA data. Log10-transformed breadth and depth values were compared by one-way ANOVA with Sidak's multiple comparisons tests. TCRdb carries this immuneACCESS record with in-frame sequences only. Its versions omit some clonotypes, under half of them owing to an unresolved V gene in the studies checked, with the rest unexplained. V, J and clone size were drawn from that table, and D and trimming were deduced from the DNA. This sample holds more than 75,000 clones; about 90% were observed only once. The ten largest account for about 7.5% of the sample.

The meaning of the sample's time point label: baseline before first vaccination. Vaccinee samples came from UK trials COV001 and COV002, including a single-blind randomized controlled phase 2/3 trial of AZD1222 (ChAdOx1 nCoV-19) in healthy adults. For TCRbeta chain sequencing, PBMC samples were collected from trial participants at day 0 and at day 28 after the second dose. On the study overall, not on this receptor specifically: Reportedly, almost half of the unique spike-specific TCRs recognized epitopes lying outside the regions that are mutated in the B.1.351 and B.1.1.7 variants. Participants were mostly white British and included more females than males, and it was suggested by the authors that clonal diversity may have been underestimated. After two AZD1222 doses, both the breadth and the depth of spike-specific TCRs were significantly higher than at day 0 and than in MenACWY recipients. Conclusions about previously exposed vaccinees are limited, since just 6 or 7 AZD1222 recipients were seropositive for SARS-CoV-2 at baseline. The whole spike protein was spanned by vaccine-associated CD4 TCRs, and dominant responses were seen in regions 160-218 and 743-854. In the small 56-69-year group, the increase in depth fell short of significance, most likely because of low power. Because no day 14 peak-response samples were available, the repertoires could be characterized only after the peak T cell response.

The V end gives up 6 bases and the J end 9 bases, leaving 4 bases in the junction not matched to a gene. The CDR3 spans 13 residues, from the cysteine through the phenylalanine. Only the CDR3 DNA is retained, 39 bases long and in frame from the first base. Details on this clone: Its target antigen remains unknown. No base quality information exists; no much larger clone differs at one position.

Specimen: peripheral blood, collected on day 0 of AZD1222 vaccination. The sequence derives from an adult in good health. The chain is encoded by TRBV12-3 or TRBV12-4 joined to TRBJ2-1; a stretch of 11 junction bases matches TRBD2. The CDR3 corresponds to CASSPTSGAEQFF. The DNA sequence is TGTGCCAGCAGCCCGACTAGCGGGGCTGAGCAGTTCTTC.